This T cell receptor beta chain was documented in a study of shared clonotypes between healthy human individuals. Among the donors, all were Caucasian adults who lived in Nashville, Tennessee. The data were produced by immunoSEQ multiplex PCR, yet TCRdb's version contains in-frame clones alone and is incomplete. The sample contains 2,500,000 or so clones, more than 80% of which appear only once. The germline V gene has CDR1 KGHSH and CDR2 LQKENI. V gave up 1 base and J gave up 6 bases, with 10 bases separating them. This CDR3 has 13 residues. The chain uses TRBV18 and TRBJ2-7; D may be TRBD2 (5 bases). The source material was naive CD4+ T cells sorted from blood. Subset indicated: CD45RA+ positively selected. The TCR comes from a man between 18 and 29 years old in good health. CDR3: CASSPQRGGEQYF. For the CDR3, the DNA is TGTGCCAGCTCACCACAACGAGGAGGCGAGCAGTACTTC. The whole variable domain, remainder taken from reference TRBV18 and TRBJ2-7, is NAGVMQNPRHLVRRRGQEARLRCSPMKGHSHVYWYRQLPEEGLKFMVYLQKENIIDESGMPKERFSAEFPKEGPSILRIQQVVRGDSAAYFCASSPQRGGEQYFGPGTRLTVT.